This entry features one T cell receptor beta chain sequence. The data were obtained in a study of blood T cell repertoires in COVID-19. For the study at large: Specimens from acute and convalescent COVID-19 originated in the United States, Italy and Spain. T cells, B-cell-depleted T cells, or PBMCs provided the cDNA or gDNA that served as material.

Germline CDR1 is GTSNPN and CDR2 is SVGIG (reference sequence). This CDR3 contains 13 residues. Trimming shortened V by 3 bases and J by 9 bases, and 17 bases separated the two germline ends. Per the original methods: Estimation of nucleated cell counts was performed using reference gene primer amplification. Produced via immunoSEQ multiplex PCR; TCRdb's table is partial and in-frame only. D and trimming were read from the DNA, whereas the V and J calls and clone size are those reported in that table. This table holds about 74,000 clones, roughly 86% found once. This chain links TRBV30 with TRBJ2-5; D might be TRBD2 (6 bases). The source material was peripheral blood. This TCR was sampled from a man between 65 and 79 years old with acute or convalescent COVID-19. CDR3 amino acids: CAWRPSGLSAQYF. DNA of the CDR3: TGTGCCTGGAGACCCAGCGGGCTTTCGGCCCAGTACTTC.